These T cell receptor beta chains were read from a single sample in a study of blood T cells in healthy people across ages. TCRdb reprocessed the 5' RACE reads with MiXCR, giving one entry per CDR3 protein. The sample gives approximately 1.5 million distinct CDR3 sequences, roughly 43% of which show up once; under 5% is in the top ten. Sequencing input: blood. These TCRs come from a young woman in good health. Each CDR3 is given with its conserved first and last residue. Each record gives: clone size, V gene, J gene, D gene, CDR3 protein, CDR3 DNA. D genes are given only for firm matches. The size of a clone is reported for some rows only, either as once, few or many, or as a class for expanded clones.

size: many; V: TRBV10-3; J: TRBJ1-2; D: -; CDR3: CAISVSLDTNYGYTF; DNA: TGTGCCATCAGTGTGTCCCTAGACACGAACTATGGCTACACCTTC
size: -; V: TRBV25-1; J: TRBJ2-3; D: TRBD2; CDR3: CASSERREGLADTQYF; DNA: TGTGCCAGCAGTGAAAGGCGGGAGGGCCTCGCAGATACGCAGTATTTT
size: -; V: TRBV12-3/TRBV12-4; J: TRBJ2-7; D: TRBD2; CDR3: CASSPPGLSRGYEQYF; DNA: TGTGCCAGCAGTCCGCCGGGACTAAGTCGCGGCTATGAGCAGTACTTC
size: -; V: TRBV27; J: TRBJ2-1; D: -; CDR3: CASSSLQGRNNEQFF; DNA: TGTGCCAGCAGTTCGCTTCAGGGGAGGAACAATGAGCAGTTCTTC
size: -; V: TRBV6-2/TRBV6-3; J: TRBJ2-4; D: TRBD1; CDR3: CVSSYGGTGTENIQYF; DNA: TGTGTCAGCAGTTACGGGGGGACAGGGACCGAAAACATTCAGTACTTC
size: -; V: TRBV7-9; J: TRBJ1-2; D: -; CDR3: CASSKGTLGGYTF; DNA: TGTGCCAGCAGCAAGGGGACTTTGGGTGGCTACACCTTC
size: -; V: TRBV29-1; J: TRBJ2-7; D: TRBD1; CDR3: CSVEESGTGGWYGQYF; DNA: TGCAGCGTTGAAGAAAGCGGGACAGGGGGTTGGTACGGGCAGTACTTC
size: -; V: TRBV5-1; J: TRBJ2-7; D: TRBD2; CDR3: CASSSTSGTYNEQYF; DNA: TGCGCCAGCAGCTCGACTAGCGGGACATACAATGAGCAGTACTTC
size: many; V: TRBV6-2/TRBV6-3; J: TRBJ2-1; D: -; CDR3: CASTRGPSLNNEQFF; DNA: TGTGCCAGCACGCGGGGGCCCTCCCTAAACAATGAGCAGTTCTTC
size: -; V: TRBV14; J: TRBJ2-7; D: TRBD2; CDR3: CASSLSGRASEQYF; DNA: TGTGCCAGCAGCCTTAGCGGGAGGGCCTCCGAGCAGTACTTC
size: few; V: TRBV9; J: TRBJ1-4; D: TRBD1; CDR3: CASSPHRGEKLFF; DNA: TGTGCCAGCAGCCCTCACAGGGGGGAAAAACTGTTTTTT
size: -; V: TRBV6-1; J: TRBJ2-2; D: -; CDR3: CASRGFTGELFF; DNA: TGTGCCAGCAGGGGTTTCACCGGGGAGCTGTTTTTT
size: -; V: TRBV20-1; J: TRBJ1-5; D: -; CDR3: CSAGYRDWNQPQHF; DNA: TGCAGTGCTGGGTACCGGGACTGGAATCAGCCCCAGCATTTT
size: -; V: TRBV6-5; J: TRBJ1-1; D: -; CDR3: CASRGIQDTEAFF; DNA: TGTGCCAGCAGGGGGATTCAGGACACTGAAGCTTTCTTT
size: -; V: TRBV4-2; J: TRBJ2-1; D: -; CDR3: CASSQEDWPYEQFF; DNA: TGTGCCAGCAGCCAAGAGGACTGGCCCTATGAGCAGTTCTTC
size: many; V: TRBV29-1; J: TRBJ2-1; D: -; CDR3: CSVKGVVYNEQFF; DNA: TGCAGCGTTAAAGGGGTTGTCTACAATGAGCAGTTCTTC
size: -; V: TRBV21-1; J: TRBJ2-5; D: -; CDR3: CTSSKARPLQETQYF; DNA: TGTACCAGCAGCAAAGCTCGACCTCTTCAAGAGACCCAGTACTTC
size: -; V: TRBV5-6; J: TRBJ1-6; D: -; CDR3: CASSLRTDYNSPLHF; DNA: TGTGCCAGCAGCCTCCGGACAGACTATAATTCACCCCTCCACTTT
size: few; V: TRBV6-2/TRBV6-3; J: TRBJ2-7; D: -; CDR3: CASSKTELAAFEQYF; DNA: TGTGCCAGCTCTAAGACAGAACTAGCAGCCTTTGAGCAGTACTTC
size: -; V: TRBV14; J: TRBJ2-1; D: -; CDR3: CASSQERREQFF; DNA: TGTGCCAGCAGCCAAGAAAGGCGAGAGCAGTTCTTC
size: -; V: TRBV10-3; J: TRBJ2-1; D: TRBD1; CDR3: CAISEQGRPYNEQFF; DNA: TGTGCCATCAGTGAACAGGGGCGACCCTACAATGAGCAGTTCTTC
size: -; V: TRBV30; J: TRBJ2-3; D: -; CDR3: CAWSVSDTQYF; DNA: TGTGCCTGGAGTGTGTCAGATACGCAGTATTTT
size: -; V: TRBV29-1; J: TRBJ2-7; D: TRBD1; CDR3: CSVARGTGGYEQYF; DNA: TGCAGCGTTGCCCGAGGGACAGGGGGCTACGAGCAGTACTTC
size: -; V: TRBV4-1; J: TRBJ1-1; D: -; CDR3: CASSQEIRRTEAFF; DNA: TGCGCCAGCAGCCAAGAAATACGGCGCACTGAAGCTTTCTTT
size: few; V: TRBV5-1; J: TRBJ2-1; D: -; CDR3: CASRVGSDNEQFF; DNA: TGCGCCAGCAGGGTGGGATCCGACAATGAGCAGTTCTTC
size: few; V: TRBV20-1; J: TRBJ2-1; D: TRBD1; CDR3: CSARDRSPYNEQFF; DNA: TGCAGTGCTCGGGACAGAAGCCCCTACAATGAGCAGTTCTTC
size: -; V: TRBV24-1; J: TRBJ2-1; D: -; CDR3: CATSDRRPRSYNEQFF; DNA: TGTGCCACCAGTGATCGACGGCCACGCTCCTACAATGAGCAGTTCTTC